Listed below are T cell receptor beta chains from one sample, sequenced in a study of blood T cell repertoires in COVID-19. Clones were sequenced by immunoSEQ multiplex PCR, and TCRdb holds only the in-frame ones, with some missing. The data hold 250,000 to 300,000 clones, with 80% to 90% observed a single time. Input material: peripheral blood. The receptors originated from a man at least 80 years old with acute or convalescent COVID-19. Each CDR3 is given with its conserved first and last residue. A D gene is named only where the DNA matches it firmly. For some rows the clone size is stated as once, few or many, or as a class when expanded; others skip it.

CDR3: CASNPRPGGNTIYF; DNA: TGCGCCAGCAACCCTCGGCCGGGAGGAAACACCATATATTTT; size: NA; J: TRBJ1-3; D: NA; V: TRBV5-1
CDR3: CASSRQTGFNEQFF; DNA: TGTGCCAGCAGCCGACAAACAGGGTTCAATGAGCAGTTCTTC; size: NA; J: TRBJ2-1; D: NA; V: TRBV28
CDR3: CASSHTLGPNEQFF; DNA: TGCGCCAGCAGCCACACTCTGGGGCCGAATGAGCAGTTCTTC; size: once; J: TRBJ2-1; D: NA; V: TRBV4-1
CDR3: CASSLWDGTGGYEQYF; DNA: TGCGCCAGCAGCCTTTGGGACGGGACAGGGGGCTACGAGCAGTACTTC; size: NA; J: TRBJ2-7; D: TRBD1; V: TRBV4-1
CDR3: CSVEFTTPGQRNQPQHF; DNA: TGCAGCGTTGAATTCACCACTCCGGGACAGAGAAATCAGCCCCAGCATTTT; size: NA; J: TRBJ1-5; D: TRBD1; V: TRBV29-1
CDR3: CASSPPVGGGFQPQHF; DNA: TGTGCCAGCAGCCCCCCGGTCGGAGGGGGCTTTCAGCCCCAGCATTTT; size: NA; J: TRBJ1-5; D: TRBD1; V: TRBV28
CDR3: CATSDGTGSYYNEQFF; DNA: TGTGCCACCAGTGATGGGACAGGAAGTTATTACAATGAGCAGTTCTTC; size: NA; J: TRBJ2-1; D: TRBD1; V: TRBV24-1
CDR3: CASTQGGPAYNEQFF; DNA: TGTGCCAGCACCCAAGGGGGACCGGCGTACAATGAGCAGTTCTTC; size: NA; J: TRBJ2-1; D: NA; V: TRBV7-8
CDR3: CASSQLTGGTEAFF; DNA: TGTGCCAGCAGCCAACTCACAGGGGGCACTGAAGCTTTCTTT; size: NA; J: TRBJ1-1; D: TRBD1; V: TRBV3-1/TRBV3-2
CDR3: CASSIEMDYNQPQHF; DNA: TGTGCCAGTAGTATAGAAATGGACTACAATCAGCCCCAGCATTTT; size: NA; J: TRBJ1-5; D: NA; V: TRBV19
CDR3: CASSSTSGGAEPRDTQYF; DNA: TGTGCCAGCAGCTCGACTAGCGGGGGGGCGGAGCCCCGGGATACGCAGTATTTT; size: NA; J: TRBJ2-3; D: TRBD2; V: TRBV5-6
CDR3: CASSLAGTEPYGYTF; DNA: TGTGCCAGCAGCTTGGCGGGGACAGAACCCTATGGCTACACCTTC; size: NA; J: TRBJ1-2; D: TRBD1; V: TRBV5-5
CDR3: CASSLRTGGNEQFF; DNA: TGTGCCAGCAGCCTAAGGACAGGGGGGAATGAGCAGTTCTTC; size: NA; J: TRBJ2-1; D: TRBD1; V: TRBV6-4
CDR3: CATSTGDSYEQYF; DNA: TGTGCCACATCCACAGGGGACTCCTACGAGCAGTACTTC; size: NA; J: TRBJ2-7; D: TRBD1; V: TRBV19
CDR3: CASSFRRGIRTGGTGNEQFF; DNA: TGTGCCAGCAGTTTTAGACGGGGAATTCGGACAGGGGGCACGGGCAATGAGCAGTTCTTC; size: once; J: TRBJ2-1; D: TRBD1; V: TRBV27
CDR3: CASSSSQRGLSYNEQFF; DNA: TGTGCCAGCAGCTCCTCTCAAAGGGGTCTCTCCTACAATGAGCAGTTCTTC; size: NA; J: TRBJ2-1; D: NA; V: TRBV5-8
CDR3: CASSSGQGLYEQYF; DNA: TGTGCCAGCTCCTCGGGACAGGGCCTATACGAGCAGTACTTC; size: NA; J: TRBJ2-7; D: TRBD1; V: TRBV28
CDR3: CASSSSGGIVEQYF; DNA: TGTGCCAGCAGTTCATCAGGGGGCATTGTCGAGCAGTACTTC; size: NA; J: TRBJ2-7; D: TRBD1; V: TRBV6-5
CDR3: CASSIFWGDGPFGEQFF; DNA: TGTGCCAGTAGTATCTTTTGGGGGGATGGGCCCTTCGGTGAGCAGTTCTTC; size: NA; J: TRBJ2-1; D: NA; V: TRBV19
CDR3: CASSPDKGVLPGELFF; DNA: TGCGCCAGCAGTCCTGACAAGGGGGTCTTACCCGGGGAGCTGTTTTTT; size: NA; J: TRBJ2-2; D: NA; V: TRBV10-1
CDR3: CASSQDWLVRFTF; DNA: TGTGCCAGCAGCCAAGATTGGCTAGTGCGATTCACCTTC; size: NA; J: TRBJ1-2; D: NA; V: TRBV3-1/TRBV3-2
CDR3: CASSVGAGTYNEQFF; DNA: TGTGCCAGCAGCGTAGGAGCGGGAACCTACAATGAGCAGTTCTTC; size: NA; J: TRBJ2-1; D: TRBD2; V: TRBV9
CDR3: CASSWRGNEQFF; DNA: TGTGCCAGCAGCTGGAGGGGCAATGAGCAGTTCTTC; size: few; J: TRBJ2-1; D: NA; V: TRBV12-3/TRBV12-4
CDR3: CASSHRQSYEQYF; DNA: TGTGCCAGCAGCCACAGGCAGTCCTACGAGCAGTACTTC; size: NA; J: TRBJ2-7; D: NA; V: TRBV3-1/TRBV3-2
CDR3: CASKTGGRTDTQYF; DNA: TGCGCCAGCAAAACAGGGGGCCGAACAGATACGCAGTATTTT; size: NA; J: TRBJ2-3; D: TRBD1; V: TRBV5-1
CDR3: CASKRQGAPRGTGELFF; DNA: TGTGCCAGCAAAAGACAGGGGGCGCCCCGGGGGACCGGGGAGCTGTTTTTT; size: NA; J: TRBJ2-2; D: TRBD1; V: TRBV2
CDR3: CASKAGINYGYTF; DNA: TGTGCCAGCAAAGCGGGTATTAACTATGGCTACACCTTC; size: NA; J: TRBJ1-2; D: NA; V: TRBV2
CDR3: CASTFESPGTSTGELFF; DNA: TGTGCCAGCACCTTCGAGAGTCCAGGAACGTCTACCGGGGAGCTGTTTTTT; size: NA; J: TRBJ2-2; D: NA; V: TRBV7-2
CDR3: CSVEGQTGGEAFF; DNA: TGCAGCGTTGAAGGGCAGACAGGGGGTGAAGCTTTCTTT; size: NA; J: TRBJ1-1; D: TRBD1; V: TRBV29-1
CDR3: CASRPAGGSYNEQFF; DNA: TGTGCCAGTAGGCCCGCGGGAGGATCCTACAATGAGCAGTTCTTC; size: NA; J: TRBJ2-1; D: TRBD2; V: TRBV19
CDR3: CASSQRGGTSGRDRSSYEQYF; DNA: TGCGCCAGCAGCCAGCGGGGAGGGACTAGCGGGCGTGATAGATCATCCTACGAGCAGTACTTC; size: NA; J: TRBJ2-7; D: TRBD2; V: TRBV23-1
CDR3: CASSDNSLRGTGELFF; DNA: TGTGCCAGCAGTGACAACAGCCTACGGGGCACCGGGGAGCTGTTTTTT; size: NA; J: TRBJ2-2; D: NA; V: TRBV3-1/TRBV3-2
CDR3: CASSTRQVNTEAFF; DNA: TGTGCCAGTAGTACCCGTCAGGTGAACACTGAAGCTTTCTTT; size: NA; J: TRBJ1-1; D: NA; V: TRBV19
CDR3: CASSFRPGGHYGYTF; DNA: TGTGCCAGCAGCTTTAGGCCGGGAGGCCACTATGGCTACACCTTC; size: NA; J: TRBJ1-2; D: NA; V: TRBV7-2
CDR3: CASSSRGQGGREKLFF; DNA: TGTGCCAGCAGCTCTAGAGGACAGGGCGGTAGAGAAAAACTGTTTTTT; size: NA; J: TRBJ1-4; D: TRBD1; V: TRBV7-8
CDR3: CASRRASGQETQYF; DNA: TGTGCCAGCAGACGGGCTAGCGGACAAGAGACCCAGTACTTC; size: NA; J: TRBJ2-5; D: TRBD2; V: TRBV6-5
CDR3: CASSDGQHYEQYF; DNA: TGTGCCAGCAGCGACGGACAGCACTACGAGCAGTACTTC; size: NA; J: TRBJ2-7; D: NA; V: TRBV5-4
CDR3: CASSQDPRLDRPPNEQFF; DNA: TGCGCCAGCAGCCAAGACCCCCGACTAGACCGTCCGCCCAATGAGCAGTTCTTC; size: many; J: TRBJ2-1; D: NA; V: TRBV4-1
CDR3: CASSVQGETYNEQFF; DNA: TGTGCCAGTAGTGTACAGGGGGAGACTTACAATGAGCAGTTCTTC; size: NA; J: TRBJ2-1; D: TRBD1; V: TRBV19
CDR3: CATRADRGPNEQFF; DNA: TGTGCCACCAGGGCTGACAGGGGGCCCAATGAGCAGTTCTTC; size: many; J: TRBJ2-1; D: TRBD1; V: TRBV15
CDR3: CASSFTNGGHGYTF; DNA: TGTGCCAGCAGTTTTACCAACGGAGGGCATGGCTACACCTTC; size: NA; J: TRBJ1-2; D: NA; V: TRBV27
CDR3: CAWSRGGSVQSSYNSPLHF; DNA: TGTGCCTGGAGTAGGGGGGGGTCAGTCCAGAGCTCCTATAATTCACCCCTCCACTTT; size: NA; J: TRBJ1-6; D: NA; V: TRBV30
CDR3: CASSLSGRSSYEQYF; DNA: TGTGCCAGCAGCCTTAGCGGGAGGAGCTCCTACGAGCAGTACTTC; size: NA; J: TRBJ2-7; D: TRBD2; V: TRBV3-1/TRBV3-2
CDR3: CASSFRLGGTDTQYF; DNA: TGTGCCAGCAGTTTTAGGTTGGGGGGGACAGATACGCAGTATTTT; size: NA; J: TRBJ2-3; D: TRBD2; V: TRBV28
CDR3: CASRPGDRVYGYTF; DNA: TGTGCCAGCAGGCCCGGGGACAGGGTCTATGGCTACACCTTC; size: NA; J: TRBJ1-2; D: TRBD1; V: TRBV28
CDR3: CASSLGTLAGGETQYF; DNA: TGTGCCAGCAGTTTAGGGACGCTAGCGGGAGGAGAGACCCAGTACTTC; size: NA; J: TRBJ2-5; D: TRBD2; V: TRBV6-5
CDR3: CASSEPTGGRWTDTQYF; DNA: TGTGCCAGCAGTGAACCTACAGGGGGCCGTTGGACAGATACGCAGTATTTT; size: NA; J: TRBJ2-3; D: TRBD1; V: TRBV6-1
CDR3: CASSQGPGQGDRGYTF; DNA: TGTGCCAGCAGCCAAGGCCCGGGACAGGGGGATCGGGGCTACACCTTC; size: NA; J: TRBJ1-2; D: TRBD1; V: TRBV3-1/TRBV3-2
CDR3: CASSLRRDWLYGYTF; DNA: TGTGCCAGCAGCCTAAGGAGGGACTGGCTCTATGGCTACACCTTC; size: few; J: TRBJ1-2; D: NA; V: TRBV14
CDR3: CASSRGINYGYTF; DNA: TGTGCCAGCAGCCGAGGTATTAACTATGGCTACACCTTC; size: NA; J: TRBJ1-2; D: NA; V: TRBV3-1/TRBV3-2
CDR3: CASSKDSTLGYTF; DNA: TGTGCCAGCAGCAAAGACAGTACTCTTGGCTACACCTTC; size: NA; J: TRBJ1-2; D: NA; V: TRBV7-9